Presented here are 5 T cell receptor beta chains from one specimen sequenced in a study of blood T cell repertoires in COVID-19. TCRdb's copy holds only in-frame clones and misses some; the assay was immunoSEQ multiplex PCR. The sample consists of around 130,000 clones, about 88% of them appearing once. Sequenced material: peripheral blood. The receptors were gathered from a human donor with COVID-19, enrolled during active disease. The donor label of this sample is uncertain.

This clone was seen only once. V is TRBV29-1 and J is TRBJ2-7; tentatively, D is TRBD1 (5 bases). CDR3 length: 13 residues. From germline, CDR1 is SQVTM and CDR2 ANQGSEA. The V end was cut by 6 bases, the J end by 3 bases, with 15 bases between. Written as DNA, the CDR3 is TGCAGCGTGCCGGGCCAGGGTGGCTACGAGCAGTACTTC. It translates to CSVPGQGGYEQYF.

This sequence joins TRBV11-2 and TRBJ2-2; no definite D call. Germline values: CDR1 SGHAT, CDR2 FQNNGV. This CDR3 is 13 amino acids long. Trimming took off 9 bases at V and 3 bases at J, with 11 bases between the two ends. The CDR3 DNA follows: TGTGCCAGTGTGGCAAGTTACACCGGGGAGCTGTTTTTT. Protein sequence: CASVASYTGELFF.

The V call is TRBV29-1, the J call TRBJ1-4, with 9 positions matching TRBD1. V was clipped by 4 bases and J by 7 bases; unmatched bases: 4. The germline V gene has CDR1 SQVTM and CDR2 ANQGSEA. The CDR3 consists of 13 residues. CDR3 sequence reads: CSVAGQGGEKLFF. CDR3 DNA: TGCAGCGTTGCGGGACAGGGAGGTGAAAAACTGTTTTTT.

In this sample, this clone turned up once. This chain uses TRBV6-1 with TRBJ2-7; D not certain. The length of the CDR3 is 13 residues. Deletions cut 1 base from V and 7 bases from J, with 11 bases between. Germline CDR1 and CDR2: MNHNS and SASEGT. This chain's CDR3 is CASSEGSYGEQYF. The CDR3 region has the DNA TGTGCCAGCAGTGAAGGGTCCTACGGGGAGCAGTACTTC.

This chain uses TRBV5-1 with TRBJ2-2; tentative D call: TRBD2 (6 bases). Germline V CDR1 and CDR2: SGHRS, YFSETQ. This CDR3 has 13 residues. The V and J ends lost 4 bases and 7 bases respectively, with 11 bases between them. The CDR3 reads CASSPRGSGELFF. DNA for the CDR3: TGCGCCAGCAGCCCGCGGGGTAGCGGGGAGCTGTTTTTT.